This record concerns one T cell receptor beta chain sequence. The data belong to a study of brain metastases from non-small cell lung cancer. Only in-frame clones appear in the TCRdb table, and some are missing; sequencing was by immunoSEQ multiplex PCR. Among roughly 4,500 clones listed, 90% were seen once. The germline V gene encodes CDR1 SGDLS and CDR2 YYNGEE. The CDR3 spans 14 residues. Trimming shortened V by 3 bases and J by 3 bases, and 12 bases separated the two germline ends. The sequence came from a donor aged 40 or over with non-small cell lung cancer. The V gene is TRBV9, the J gene TRBJ2-5, with a possible D match to TRBD1 (6 bases). The specimen sequenced was primary lung tumor tissue. The CDR3 here is CASSGTGPKETQYF. The CDR3 nucleotides read TGTGCCAGCAGCGGCACAGGGCCTAAAGAGACCCAGTACTTC.